This TCR beta chain was captured by sequencing in a study of T cell repertoires in cytomegalovirus infection. About the research overall: Public TCR beta signatures were indicative of both CMV infection and a matching HLA type. General observations from the study: The ex vivo response was dominated by HLA-C-restricted CMV-specific TCR beta clonotypes.

Turning to this clonotype: What it binds is not known.

This CDR3 is built from 15 residues. With 1 base clipped from V and 7 bases from J, the junction kept 9 bases outside the gene matches. In germline, CDR1 is SGHNT, CDR2 YYREEE (reference sequence). TCRdb recomputed calls from the reads with MiXCR, one row per CDR3 protein. The table includes 150,000 to 200,000 distinct CDR3 sequences, approximately 14% detected once. The chain links TRBV5-4 to TRBJ1-1; TRBD1 aligns across 8 bases. Sample: PBMCs. This receptor was identified in a human donor in good health (CMV status not recorded). Some clones in this sample may be carry-over from other donors' samples. In DNA, the CDR3 is TGTGCCAGCAGCTTGCAACAGGGGGACATATTTGAAGCTTTCTTT. Amino acids: CASSLQQGDIFEAFF.